The rows below give T cell receptor beta chains drawn from one sample of a study of post-analysis software for immune sequencing data. One entry per CDR3 protein results from TCRdb running MiXCR on the PCR reads. The table lists about 770,000 distinct CDR3 sequences, roughly 50% of them singletons. The sample was blood. These receptors all come from a girl aged 10 to 17 with multiple sclerosis. Both conserved end residues are part of each CDR3. Each record gives: clone size, V gene, D gene, J gene, CDR3 DNA, CDR3 protein. D genes are given only for firm matches. Some rows have no size entry. The others give once, few or many, or a class for an expanded clone.

.	TRBV9	.	TRBJ2-7	TGTGCCAGCAGCGTATCGCCCCAACCGGCTGGAAGTGGGATTTTGTACTTC	CASSVSPQPAGSGILYF
few	TRBV7-2	TRBD2	TRBJ2-7	TGCGCCAGCAGCTTGGAGGGAGGGACTCGCTCCTACGAGCAGTACTTC	CASSLEGGTRSYEQYF
.	TRBV10-3	.	TRBJ2-5	TGTGCCACCGAGGACGGGAGAGAGACCCAGTACTTC	CATEDGRETQYF
few	TRBV6-5	.	TRBJ2-1	TGTGCCAGCAGTTACGGAGGGGCTACAGGGACTGTTGGGCAGTTCTTC	CASSYGGATGTVGQFF
.	TRBV6-5	TRBD2	TRBJ2-1	TGCGCCAGCAGTTCCGGACTAGCGGTCCCCAACGAGCAGTTCTTC	CASSSGLAVPNEQFF
.	TRBV29-1	.	TRBJ2-3	TGCAGCGTTGAAGATAGTACCTTCGTCAACACAGATACGCAGTATTTT	CSVEDSTFVNTDTQYF
.	TRBV12-3/TRBV12-4	.	TRBJ1-4	TGTGCCAGCAGCTCGACCCGTGCAACTAATGAAAAACTGTTTTTT	CASSSTRATNEKLFF
.	TRBV4-2	TRBD2	TRBJ2-1	TGTGCCAGCAGCCAAGAAGCGACTAGCGGGAGTCACAGCGAGCAGTTCTTC	CASSQEATSGSHSEQFF
.	TRBV7-2	TRBD2	TRBJ2-1	TGTGCCAGCAGCACCGGGACTAGCGGGAGGGTGGGATATGAGCAGTTCTTC	CASSTGTSGRVGYEQFF
.	TRBV20-1	TRBD2	TRBJ2-5	TGCAGTGCCCGTGGGACTAGCGGTTTAGGGACCCAGTACTTC	CSARGTSGLGTQYF